This T cell receptor (beta chain) was sequenced for a study of cytomegalovirus exposure and HLA in healthy donors. V was cut by 0 bases and J by 1 base, with 18 bases left in between. The CDR3 has 18 amino acids. CDR1 is SNHLY and CDR2 is FYNNEI in the germline V gene. Only a few counts were recorded for this clone. No antigen is known for it. Study-wide results and caveats: Published work reported that the classifier diagnosed cytomegalovirus status with high specificity and sensitivity. Earlier findings revealed that most TCR beta V segments proved productive either about 87% or about 30% of the time. According to a later analysis, most TCR beta chains associated with CMV appeared HLA-restricted. The study listed approximately 160 cytomegalovirus-associated TCR beta chains.

The PCR had 60 Vbeta and 13 Jbeta primers. Sequenced by immunoSEQ multiplex PCR; TCRdb stores in-frame clones only, minus some. The sample records about 130,000 clones, over 70% being singletons. The sequencing input was PBMCs. V and J are TRBV2 and TRBJ1-1; D may be TRBD1 (6 bases). The source of this sequence is a woman between 40 and 55 years old in good health and CMV-seropositive. The CDR3 region has the DNA TGTGCCAGCAGTGAAGCCCCACAGGGAATGATTACGAACACTGAAGCTTTCTTT. Its translation: CASSEAPQGMITNTEAFF.